This T cell receptor beta chain was profiled in a study of shared clonotypes between healthy human individuals. Generated by immunoSEQ multiplex PCR, the TCRdb table keeps only in-frame clones and is missing some. This sample carries 2,100,000 or so clones, nearly 97% of them seen once, and the ten largest clones take 0.1% to 0.15%. Germline CDR1 WSHSY, CDR2 SAAADI. The V gene end was trimmed by 6 bases and the J gene end by 0 bases; junction bases not matched to a gene: 8. The CDR3 extends over 16 amino acids. This clonotype was obtained from a man aged 18 to 30 in good health. The chain couples TRBV10-2 to TRBJ1-3; 7 bases line up with TRBD1. Sequencing used naive CD4+ T cells sorted from blood. Subset: CD45RA+ positively selected. In DNA form, the CDR3 reads TGCGCCAGCAGCAGAGGACAGGACCCCTCTGGAAACACCATATATTTT. Protein: CASSRGQDPSGNTIYF.